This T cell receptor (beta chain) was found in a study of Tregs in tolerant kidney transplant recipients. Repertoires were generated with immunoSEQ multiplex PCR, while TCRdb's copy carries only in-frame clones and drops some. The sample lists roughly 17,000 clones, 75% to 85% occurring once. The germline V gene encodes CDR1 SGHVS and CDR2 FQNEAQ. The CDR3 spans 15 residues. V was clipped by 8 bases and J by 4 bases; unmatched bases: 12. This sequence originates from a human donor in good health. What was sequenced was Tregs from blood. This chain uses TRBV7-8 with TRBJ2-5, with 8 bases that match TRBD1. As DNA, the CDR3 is TGTGCCAGCGGCCTACAGGGGGAGAGGAGAGAGACCCAGTACTTC. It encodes CASGLQGERRETQYF. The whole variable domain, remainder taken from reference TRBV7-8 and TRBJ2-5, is GAGVSQSPRYKVAKRGQDVALRCDPISGHVSLFWYQQALGQGPEFLTYFQNEAQLDKSGLPSDRFFAERPEGSVSTLKIQRTQQEDSAVYLCASGLQGERRETQYFGPGTRLLVL.